This T cell receptor beta chain was identified during a study of control samples from healthy donors and cancer patients. Germline-derived CDR1 and CDR2 are MGHRA and YSYEKL. CDR3 size: 15 residues. Trimming pared 2 bases from V and 1 base from J, leaving 11 bases between. This table comes from immunoSEQ multiplex PCR, and its TCRdb copy is limited to in-frame clones, with some not included. The table lists around 75,000 clones, approximately 87% of them singletons. This sequence joins TRBV4-1 and TRBJ1-1, with D tentatively TRBD1 (5 bases). The source of this sequence is a man aged 50-60 years in good health. The sequenced material came from blood. The CDR3 DNA follows: TGCGCCAGCAGCCAACTAGGGACGGCGAACACTGAAGCTTTCTTT. It encodes CASSQLGTANTEAFF.